These 19 T cell receptor beta chains share one sample of origin, sequenced in a study of T cells after yellow fever vaccination. TCRdb passed the 5' RACE reads through MiXCR, listing each CDR3 protein once. In the table there are some 350,000 distinct CDR3 sequences, around 6.5% of which are singletons. This sample comprised PBMCs, obtained 5 days after the yellow fever booster vaccination. The origin of the receptors is a young man who received the YFV17D yellow fever vaccine.

The chain recombines TRBV11-3 with TRBJ2-2; the match to TRBD2 covers 15 bases. Trimming cost V 4 bases and J 9 bases; bases outside gene matches: 6. The CDR3 consists of 16 residues. CDR1 is SGHNT and CDR2 is YENEEA in the germline V gene. The CDR3 DNA reads TGTGCCAGCAGCTACGGACTAGCGGGAGGGATGAGGGAGCTGTTTTTT. Translating it yields CASSYGLAGGMRELFF.

The chain's CDR3 is CSVSGLAGGNEQFF. The CDR3 bases are TGCAGCGTTTCCGGACTAGCGGGAGGCAATGAGCAGTTCTTC. This rearrangement joins TRBV29-1 to TRBJ2-1, with 14 bases identical to TRBD2. Germline V gene lookup returns CDR1 SQVTM and CDR2 ANQGSEA. Losses at the gene ends were 5 bases for V and 6 bases for J; bases not matched to a gene: 3. This CDR3 contains 14 residues.

The chain joins TRBV5-5 to TRBJ2-7; 10 bases fit TRBD1. This CDR3 comprises 15 residues. CDR1 SGHKS and CDR2 YYEKEE come from the germline V gene (reference sequence). Unmatched junction bases numbered 6, after V lost 3 bases and J lost 3 bases. The CDR3 loop is CASSWRDRGFYEQYF. The DNA for the CDR3 is TGTGCCAGCAGCTGGCGGGACAGGGGTTTCTACGAGCAGTACTTC.

This clonotype was detected ten times or more. The chain recombines TRBV29-1 with TRBJ1-2; a weak D match, TRBD1 (5 bases). CDR3 length: 12 amino acids. V shed 5 bases and J shed 4 bases, with 11 bases lying between them. The V gene's germline CDR1 is SQVTM and CDR2 ANQGSEA. The CDR3 loop reads CSVSRGGYGYTF. The CDR3 DNA reads as TGCAGCGTTTCAAGGGGTGGCTATGGCTACACCTTC.

This clonotype was detected only a few times. The DNA of the CDR3 is TGTGCCAGCAGCCCAAACCCTAGACTAGCGAGCTCCTACGAGCAGTACTTC. It specifies CASSPNPRLASSYEQYF. The chain combines TRBV14 with TRBJ2-7; 8 nucleotides match TRBD2. Germline loops: CDR1 SGHDN, CDR2 FVKESK. CDR3 length equals 17 residues. Trimming took 4 bases from V and 0 from J; bases not matched to a gene: 11.

This clonotype has just a few counts. This chain connects TRBV7-3 to TRBJ1-1, with D maybe TRBD1 (6 bases). This CDR3 contains 14 residues. With 5 bases removed from V and 4 bases from J, the gap between germline ends came to 14 bases. CDR1 is SGHTA, CDR2 FQGTGA, per germline. The CDR3 region has the DNA TGTGCCAGCAGCCCTAGGGGGTCCGGCACTGAAGCTTTCTTT. Its translation is CASSPRGSGTEAFF.

CDR3 in DNA: TGCAGCGTTCGGGGTAGCGGGGAGGAAGAGACCCAGTACTTC. It codes for CSVRGSGEEETQYF. This chain connects TRBV29-1 to TRBJ2-5; the match to TRBD2 covers 8 bases. V was clipped by 5 bases and J by 3 bases; unmatched bases: 8. The CDR3 length is 14 residues. Germline CDR1 and CDR2: SQVTM and ANQGSEA.

This clonotype was seen a few times. The V call is TRBV5-1, the J call TRBJ2-7; D not certain. The CDR3 totals 15 residues. Germline V gene data show CDR1 as SGHRS and CDR2 as YFSETQ. V was pared by 0 bases and J by 2 bases, with 12 bases between. CDR3 sequence: CASSLVASSTYEQYF. The CDR3, as DNA: TGCGCCAGCAGCTTGGTGGCGTCAAGTACCTACGAGCAGTACTTC.

V usage is TRBV9 and J usage is TRBJ2-3, with a tentative D call TRBD1 (6 bases). The ends were cut back, 2 bases at V and 2 bases at J, with 12 bases in the middle. Germline lookup yields CDR1 SGDLS and CDR2 YYNGEE. There are 15 residues in the CDR3. The CDR3 protein is CASSVQGPHTDTQYF. The CDR3 nucleotides are TGTGCCAGCAGCGTTCAGGGGCCCCACACAGATACGCAGTATTTT.

This clonotype was recorded a few times. The chain recombines TRBV5-1 with TRBJ2-2, with D perhaps assigned TRBD1 or TRBD2 (5 bases each). V was shortened by 6 bases and J by 9 bases, with 18 bases between the two germline ends. Germline V CDR1 and CDR2: SGHRS, YFSETQ. This CDR3 spans 14 amino acids. The CDR3 DNA reads as TGCGCCAGCACCCCGTTAGCTCCGGGGCGGGAGCTGTTTTTT. Translated: CASTPLAPGRELFF.

For the CDR3, the DNA is TGTGCCAGCTGCGTAGCTACGGACTACGAGCAGTACTTC. The encoded protein is CASCVATDYEQYF. The gene calls are TRBV28 and TRBJ2-7; D ambiguous. Trimming stripped 8 bases from V and 3 bases from J, with 14 bases between. The CDR3 has 13 amino acids. Germline V gene sequence: CDR1 MDHEN, CDR2 SYDVKM.

V gene TRBV7-9 combines with J gene TRBJ1-5, with no clear D. This CDR3 comprises 14 residues. The V end was cut by 3 bases, the J end by 4 bases, with 10 bases between. The germline CDR1 and CDR2 sequences are SEHNR and FQNEAQ (reference sequence). CDR3 sequence reads: CASSFETMNQPQHF. CDR3 nucleotide sequence: TGTGCCAGCAGCTTTGAGACTATGAATCAGCCCCAGCATTTT.

In its sample, this clonotype was seen many times. The chain has TRBV28 and TRBJ1-1; tentative D call: TRBD1 (5 bases). Germline V gene lookup returns CDR1 MDHEN and CDR2 SYDVKM. Between the trimmed V and J ends, which lost 6 bases and 6 bases, there was a span of 17 bases. The CDR3 sequence is 14 residues long. CDR3 protein: CASSLIQGVPEAFF. The CDR3 DNA reads as TGTGCCAGCAGCCTCATCCAGGGAGTGCCTGAAGCTTTCTTT.

This clonotype came up a few times. V gene TRBV5-1 combines with J gene TRBJ2-6; 7 bases line up with TRBD2. CDR1 and CDR2 from the germline V gene are SGHRS and YFSETQ. The J segment lost 3 bases and the V segment lost 2 bases, leaving 14 bases of the junction unmatched. The CDR3 runs to 19 residues. CDR3 sequence reads: CASSFAGASLGYGANVLTF. The CDR3 nucleotides are TGCGCCAGCAGCTTTGCGGGAGCCTCTTTGGGGTATGGGGCCAACGTCCTGACTTTC.

This clonotype was found many times. The chain couples TRBV6-1 to TRBJ2-6; D gene uncertain. This CDR3 is 15 amino acids long. The V end was cut by 2 bases, the J end by 4 bases, with 9 bases between. CDR1 MNHNS and CDR2 SASEGT come from the germline V gene. This chain's CDR3 is CASSERVEGANVLTF. In DNA form, the CDR3 reads TGTGCCAGCAGTGAAAGGGTGGAAGGGGCCAACGTCCTGACTTTC.

This clonotype has only a few counts. This rearrangement joins TRBV15 to TRBJ1-5; perhaps TRBD1 as D (5 bases). The V end was cut by 4 bases, the J end by 0 bases, with 10 bases between. The CDR3 has 15 residues. Germline CDR1 and CDR2: LNHNV and YYDKDF (reference sequence). CDR3 DNA sequence: TGTGCCACCAGCAATTACAGGAGTAGCAATCAGCCCCAGCATTTT. This gives the protein CATSNYRSSNQPQHF. The full variable domain, with the rest looked up from reference TRBV15 and TRBJ1-5, is DAMVIQNPRYQVTQFGKPVTLSCSQTLNHNVMYWYQQKSSQAPKLLFHYYDKDFNNEADTPDNFQSRRPNTSFCFLDIRSPGLGDTAMYLCATSNYRSSNQPQHFGDGTRLSIL.

There are a few counts of this clonotype. V gene TRBV12-3 or TRBV12-4 combines with J gene TRBJ2-3; weak D call: TRBD2 (6 bases). The CDR3 consists of 17 residues. Trimming left V 8 bases short and J 0 bases short, with 21 bases between. DNA of the CDR3: TGTGCCAGCCAGTTGGGGAGGTTAGCGGCTAGCACAGATACGCAGTATTTT. It codes for CASQLGRLAASTDTQYF.

This clonotype was detected a few times. The chain couples TRBV5-1 to TRBJ1-1; D is undetermined. Germline V gene lookup returns CDR1 SGHRS and CDR2 YFSETQ. V dropped 0 bases and J dropped 0 bases, with 6 bases sitting between them. The length of the CDR3 is 14 residues. The CDR3 spells CASSLEHLNTEAFF. As DNA, the CDR3 is TGCGCCAGCAGCTTGGAACATCTGAACACTGAAGCTTTCTTT.

This clonotype was counted between two and nine times. The J gene is TRBJ2-7, the V gene TRBV7-9; D might be TRBD2 (8 bases). V was clipped by 3 bases and J by 6 bases, with 15 bases between them. The CDR3 contains 14 residues. The germline V gene has CDR1 SEHNR and CDR2 FQNEAQ (reference sequence). CDR3 sequence reads: CASSLGQRGSEQYF. The CDR3 DNA reads TGTGCCAGCAGCTTGGGACAGCGGGGGTCCGAGCAGTACTTC.